Each of the 22 T cell receptor beta chains below was sequenced from the same sample in a study of blood T cell repertoires in COVID-19. Clones were read by immunoSEQ multiplex PCR, and TCRdb kept only the in-frame ones, dropping some. The sample contains about 330,000 clones, under 90% of which appear only once. Sequencing was carried out using PBMCs or T cells enriched from blood (not recorded which). These receptors came from a young woman who had recovered from COVID-19.

This clone was seen repeatedly, ten times or more. The V call is TRBV2, the J call TRBJ1-2; D is possibly TRBD1 (5 bases). Trimming stripped 5 bases from V and 8 bases from J, with 15 bases between. CDR1 and CDR2 (germline): SNHLY, FYNNEI. The CDR3 length is 13 residues. The DNA of the CDR3 is TGTGCCAGCAGTTTGACAGTTCCGCAGGGCTACACCTTC. Its protein is CASSLTVPQGYTF.

Here the CDR3 reads CASSYSLEGSSYEQYF. In nucleotides, the CDR3 is TGTGCCAGCAGTTATTCCTTGGAGGGGAGCTCCTACGAGCAGTACTTC. The rearrangement uses TRBV6-5 and TRBJ2-7; D is possibly TRBD2 (6 bases). Trimming pared 3 bases from V and 0 bases from J, leaving 15 bases between. The CDR3 is 16 residues long. Germline V gives CDR1 MNHEY, CDR2 SVGAGI.

The rearrangement links TRBV29-1 to TRBJ2-7; D gene unclear. V gave up 1 base and J gave up 2 bases, with 12 bases separating them. CDR1 and CDR2 (germline): SQVTM, ANQGSEA. CDR3 length equals 14 residues. The CDR3 sequence is CSVEVRSSTYEQYF. CDR3 sequence (DNA): TGCAGCGTTGAAGTCCGGAGTTCTACCTACGAGCAGTACTTC.

This chain uses TRBV12-5 with TRBJ2-1, with D maybe TRBD1 (6 bases). Trimming took 6 bases from V and 4 from J, leaving 16 bases between them. Germline CDR1 LGHNT, CDR2 FRNRAP. The CDR3 runs to 15 residues. This CDR3 reads CASGPPGHGYNEQFF. The CDR3 DNA follows: TGTGCTAGTGGACCCCCGGGACACGGATACAATGAGCAGTTCTTC.

The genes are TRBV6-5 and TRBJ1-2, with TRBD1 matching 9 bases. With V trimmed by 6 bases and J by 3 bases, 5 bases remained unmatched. Germline V CDR1 and CDR2: MNHEY, SVGAGI. The CDR3 runs to 14 residues. CDR3 in DNA: TGTGCCAGCAGGAGGGACAGGGCGGACTATGGCTACACCTTC. This sequence encodes CASRRDRADYGYTF.

The genes are TRBV7-3 and TRBJ2-3, with a possible D match to TRBD2 (5 bases). The CDR3 runs 15 residues. Between the trimmed V and J ends, which lost 1 base and 6 bases, there was a span of 14 bases. CDR1 is SGHTA, CDR2 FQGTGA, per germline. CDR3 in DNA: TGTGCCAGCAGCTTAAATCTAGCAACAGCGGATACGCAGTATTTT. It encodes CASSLNLATADTQYF.

The rearrangement uses TRBV6-5 and TRBJ1-3; D not certain. V was trimmed by 11 bases and J by 4 bases, leaving 12 bases between them. The CDR3 totals 12 residues. The germline V gene has CDR1 MNHEY and CDR2 SVGAGI. The CDR3 bases are TGTGCCGTCTATAGCCCGGGAAACACCATATATTTT. This translates into CAVYSPGNTIYF.

The chain couples TRBV7-9 to TRBJ2-1; 9 nucleotides agree with TRBD2. Per the germline V gene, CDR1 is SEHNR and CDR2 is FQNEAQ (reference sequence). The ends lost 2 bases at V and 6 bases at J; junction bases unmatched: 8. The CDR3 length is 16 residues. Here the CDR3 reads CASSLTLAGLGNEQFF. CDR3 DNA: TGTGCCAGCAGCTTAACCCTAGCGGGGCTTGGCAATGAGCAGTTCTTC.

This clone was recorded at least ten times. J is TRBJ1-2 and V is TRBV18; D unresolved. Germline V CDR1 and CDR2: KGHSH, LQKENI. The CDR3 sequence is 13 residues long. V was clipped by 3 bases and J by 2 bases, with 7 bases between them. This CDR3 reads CASSPLRNYGYTF. CDR3 coding DNA: TGTGCCAGCTCACCCCTTAGAAACTATGGCTACACCTTC.

The chain has TRBV4-1 and TRBJ1-5; weak D call: TRBD1 (5 bases). The CDR3 is 12 amino acids. V dropped 8 bases and J dropped 4 bases, with 9 bases sitting between them. The V gene's germline CDR1 is MGHRA and CDR2 YSYEKL. The CDR3 coding sequence is TGCGCCAGCGAAGGGGCAAATCAGCCCCAGCATTTT. Translation gives CASEGANQPQHF.

The V call is TRBV2, the J call TRBJ1-4; 9 bases match TRBD1. Germline loops: CDR1 SNHLY, CDR2 FYNNEI. The CDR3 extends over 14 amino acids. V shed 5 bases, J shed 3 bases, and the junction held 1 base outside the gene matches. CDR3 sequence reads: CASSRDRANEKLFF. The CDR3 coding sequence is TGTGCCAGCAGTCGGGACAGGGCTAATGAAAAACTGTTTTTT. Filled out from reference TRBV2 and TRBJ1-4, the complete variable domain reads EPEVTQTPSHQVTQMGQEVILRCVPISNHLYFYWYRQILGQKVEFLVSFYNNEISEKSEIFDDQFSVERPDGSNFTLKIRSTKLEDSAMYFCASSRDRANEKLFFGSGTQLSVL.

The chain is built from TRBV4-1 and TRBJ2-1, with 14 bases lining up with TRBD2. CDR1 and CDR2 from the germline V gene are MGHRA and YSYEKL. The trim removed 1 base at V and 6 bases at J, leaving 14 bases unmatched. This CDR3 comprises 20 residues. The CDR3 coding sequence is TGCGCCAGCAGCCAAGGGAGACTAGCGGGGGGGCCGGTCCTCCGCAATGAGCAGTTCTTC. Its translation is CASSQGRLAGGPVLRNEQFF.

The CDR3: CASSPRDNYGYTF. The CDR3 DNA follows: TGTGCCAGCTCACCGAGAGATAACTATGGCTACACCTTC. The rearrangement uses TRBV18 and TRBJ1-2; unclear D gene. CDR3 length: 13 residues. In germline, CDR1 is KGHSH, CDR2 LQKENI. Trimming removed 3 bases from V and 1 base from J, with 6 bases in between.

The chain joins TRBV21-1 to TRBJ2-1; the table assigns TRBD2, which was not confirmed against the DNA. TRBV21-1 is flagged as a pseudogene. CDR3 length equals 16 residues. CDR3 sequence (DNA): TGTGCCAGCAGCAAAGTTGACTTAACCTACTACAATGAGCAGTTCTTC. Translation: CASSKVDLTYYNEQFF.

The rearrangement joins TRBV19 to TRBJ1-5; 7 nucleotides align to TRBD1. The CDR3 length is 14 residues. V shed 9 bases, J shed 3 bases, and the junction held 8 bases outside the gene matches. In germline, CDR1 is LNHDA, CDR2 SQIVND (reference sequence). CDR3 coding DNA: TGTGCCAGCCGGACAACAGGGGACAATCAGCCCCAGCATTTT. Amino acids: CASRTTGDNQPQHF.

The sample holds one count of this clone. CDR3 sequence: CSASPGAAFYGYTF. For the CDR3, the DNA is TGCAGTGCTAGTCCAGGGGCCGCATTCTATGGCTACACCTTC. This chain connects TRBV20-1 to TRBJ1-2; D might be TRBD1 (6 bases). CDR3 length: 14 amino acids. V lost 3 bases to trimming and J lost 4 bases, with 15 bases between them. Germline CDR1 DFQATT, CDR2 SNEGSKA (reference sequence).

The V and J genes are TRBV9 and TRBJ2-2, with TRBD1 as a possible D gene (5 bases). CDR1 and CDR2 (germline): SGDLS, YYNGEE. Trimming took off 4 bases at V and 1 base at J, with 11 bases between the two ends. The CDR3 is 15 residues long. The CDR3 loop reads CASSLDTMNTGELFF. The CDR3, as DNA: TGTGCCAGCAGCCTGGACACGATGAACACCGGGGAGCTGTTTTTT.

This chain links TRBV28 with TRBJ2-1; no clear D gene. The ends were cut back, 4 bases at V and 0 bases at J, with 7 bases in the middle. Germline loops: CDR1 MDHEN, CDR2 SYDVKM. The CDR3 length is 14 residues. This chain's CDR3 is CASSYVSSYNEQFF. The CDR3 DNA is TGTGCCAGCAGTTATGTGAGCTCCTACAATGAGCAGTTCTTC.

V is TRBV10-3 and J is TRBJ2-7; no firm D call. This CDR3 spans 12 amino acids. V shed 5 bases and J shed 3 bases, with 8 bases lying between them. Germline loops: CDR1 ENHRY, CDR2 SYGVKD. In nucleotides, the CDR3 is TGTGCCATCAGTATAAACAGCTACGAGCAGTACTTC. Translated: CAISINSYEQYF.

The chain links TRBV5-1 to TRBJ2-3, with no clear D. In germline, CDR1 is SGHRS, CDR2 YFSETQ. The V gene lost 3 bases and the J gene lost 2 bases, with 7 bases spanning the gap. The CDR3 runs to 13 residues. The CDR3 DNA reads TGCGCCAGCAGCTCCCTACTCACAGATACGCAGTATTTT. Its protein is CASSSLLTDTQYF.

V usage is TRBV14 and J usage is TRBJ1-2; D not certain. Trimming cost V 0 bases and J 6 bases, with 23 bases left between them. Looked up from germline, CDR1 is SGHDN and CDR2 is FVKESK. The CDR3 totals 18 residues. CDR3 coding DNA: TGTGCCAGCAGCCAAGATGAGAGACTCCAAGTCGGGTTTGATGGCTACACCTTC. This sequence encodes CASSQDERLQVGFDGYTF. The entire variable domain, with the rest obtained from reference TRBV14 and TRBJ1-2, is as follows: EAGVTQFPSHSVIEKGQTVTLRCDPISGHDNLYWYRRVMGKEIKFLLHFVKESKQDESGMPNNRFLAERTGGTYSTLKVQPAELEDSGVYFCASSQDERLQVGFDGYTFGSGTRLTVV.

The CDR3 region is CASSDLQGNTEAFF. In DNA, the CDR3 is TGTGCCAGCAGTGATCTGCAGGGAAACACTGAAGCTTTCTTT. This sequence joins TRBV25-1 and TRBJ1-1, with D perhaps matching TRBD1 (5 bases). CDR3 length equals 14 residues. The V gene lost 3 bases and the J gene lost 2 bases, with 10 bases spanning the gap. The germline V gene has CDR1 MGHDK and CDR2 SYGVNS. Full variable domain (rest looked up from reference TRBV25-1 and TRBJ1-1): EADIYQTPRYLVIGTGKKITLECSQTMGHDKMYWYQQDPGMELHLIHYSYGVNSTEKGDLSSESTVSRIRTEHFPLTLESARPSHTSQYLCASSDLQGNTEAFFGQGTRLTVV.